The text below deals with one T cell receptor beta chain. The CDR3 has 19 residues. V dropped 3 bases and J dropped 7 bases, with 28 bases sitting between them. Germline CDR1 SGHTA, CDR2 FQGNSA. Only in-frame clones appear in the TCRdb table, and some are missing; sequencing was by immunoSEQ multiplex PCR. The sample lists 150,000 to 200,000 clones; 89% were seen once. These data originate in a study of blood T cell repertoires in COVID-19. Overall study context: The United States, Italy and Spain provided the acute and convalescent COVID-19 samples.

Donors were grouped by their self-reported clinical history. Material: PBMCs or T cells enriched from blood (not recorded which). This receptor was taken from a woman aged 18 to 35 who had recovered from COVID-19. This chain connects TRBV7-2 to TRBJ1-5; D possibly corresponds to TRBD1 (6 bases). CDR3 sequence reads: CASSLVPAGAGGGIQPQHF. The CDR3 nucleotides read TGTGCCAGCAGCTTGGTTCCCGCAGGGGCTGGAGGAGGTATCCAGCCCCAGCATTTT.